Listed here is a single T cell receptor beta chain. The target antigen is unknown. These data come from a study of post-analysis software for immune sequencing data. Looked up from germline, CDR1 is MNHNS and CDR2 is SASEGT. V shed 6 bases and J shed 0 bases, with 12 bases lying between them. The CDR3 has 14 residues. Study-level results: Among roughly five TRBV segments more frequent in patients than controls were TRBV5-6, TRBV5-1 and TRBV20-1.

Unique molecular identifiers were built into the TCR beta cDNA libraries. TCRdb re-called the PCR reads through MiXCR, storing one row per CDR3 protein. The table lists about 760,000 distinct CDR3 sequences, less than 35% of them singletons. The genes are TRBV6-1 and TRBJ2-7; D is possibly TRBD1 (7 bases). This receptor was obtained from a girl aged 10 to 17 with multiple sclerosis. The specimen was blood. CDR3 in amino acids: CASRGGQSSYEQYF. The CDR3 coding sequence is TGTGCCAGCAGGGGGGGACAGAGCTCCTACGAGCAGTACTTC.